These 32 T cell receptor beta chains share one sample of origin, sequenced in a study of early T cells in non-severe SARS-CoV-2 infection. TCRdb reprocessed the 5' RACE reads via MiXCR and lists one record per CDR3 protein. Of roughly 45,000 distinct CDR3 sequences in the sample, 10% to 15% are singletons; the top ten hold 9.1%. Sequencing was done on a sample of whole blood. These receptor sequences come from an adult who was a healthcare worker with PCR-confirmed SARS-CoV-2 infection or an uninfected control (not recorded which).

This clonotype showed up many times. The chain uses TRBV7-9 and TRBJ2-1, with D possibly being TRBD2 (6 bases). V was pared by 7 bases and J by 4 bases, with 17 bases between. CDR1 SEHNR and CDR2 FQNEAQ come from the germline V gene (reference sequence). This CDR3 spans 15 amino acids. As DNA, the CDR3 is TGTGCCAGCACCCCGACGGACTACCCTTACAATGAGCAGTTCTTC. It translates to CASTPTDYPYNEQFF.

This clonotype was counted a few times. The chain carries TRBV21-1 and TRBJ2-5. TRBV21-1 is an annotated pseudogene. The length of the CDR3 is 12 residues. The CDR3 spells CASSKAEETQYF. The DNA for the CDR3 is TGTGCCAGCAGCAAAGCTGAGGAGACCCAGTACTTC.

This clonotype was found many times. V usage is TRBV28 and J usage is TRBJ1-4; TRBD1 agrees at 8 bases. Looked up from germline, CDR1 is MDHEN and CDR2 is SYDVKM. This CDR3 contains 14 residues. J was trimmed by 5 bases and V by 2 bases; bases with no gene match: 1. Here the CDR3 DNA reads TGTGCCAGCAGTTTACAGGGGGCCAATGAAAAACTGTTTTTT. Translated: CASSLQGANEKLFF.

This clonotype was seen repeatedly, ten times or more. This chain links TRBV2 with TRBJ2-5; TRBD2 matches 10 bases. The germline V gene encodes CDR1 SNHLY and CDR2 FYNNEI. The CDR3 spans 15 residues. J lost 5 bases, V lost 4 bases, and 7 bases had no gene match. CDR3 amino acids: CASSASSGSIETQYF. CDR3 nucleotide sequence: TGTGCCAGCAGTGCTTCTAGCGGGAGTATTGAGACCCAGTACTTC.

This clonotype occurred many times. Here the CDR3 DNA reads TGTGCCAGCAGCCAAGTAGGGGGGTTGCCCTACGAGCAGTACTTC. Translated: CASSQVGGLPYEQYF. V usage is TRBV4-2 and J usage is TRBJ2-7, with D perhaps assigned TRBD1 or TRBD2 (6 bases each). V was cut by 1 base and J by 2 bases, with 12 bases left in between. CDR3 length: 15 residues. Germline CDR1 and CDR2: LGHNA and YNFKEQ.

This clonotype was found many times. The rearrangement joins TRBV12-3 or TRBV12-4 to TRBJ1-2; D is ambiguous. The CDR3 is 14 amino acids. V was cut by 8 bases and J by 0 bases, with 13 bases left in between. The CDR3 region has the DNA TGTGCCAGCTCCCCCGCGTTAGCTAACTATGGCTACACCTTC. As protein: CASSPALANYGYTF.

This chain connects TRBV7-9 to TRBJ2-1, with 8 bases lining up with TRBD1. This CDR3 spans 15 amino acids. Germline V gene lookup returns CDR1 SEHNR and CDR2 FQNEAQ (reference sequence). Losses at the gene ends were 7 bases for V and 3 bases for J; bases not matched to a gene: 8. The CDR3, as DNA: TGTGCCAGCAACTTCCTTGGACAGGGCTACAATGAGCAGTTCTTC. Amino acid sequence: CASNFLGQGYNEQFF.

A few counts support this clonotype. This chain connects TRBV20-1 to TRBJ2-1; D call uncertain. The CDR3 has 16 amino acids. The germline gives CDR1 DFQATT, CDR2 SNEGSKA (reference sequence). Trimming removed 5 bases at V and 5 bases at J, with 22 bases between. CDR3 coding DNA: TGCAGTGCTCAGAGCATCCCCCACGTGACCAACAATGAGCAGTTCTTC. Translated, it gives CSAQSIPHVTNNEQFF.

This clonotype was seen repeatedly, ten times or more. The genes are TRBV5-1 and TRBJ2-3; D is undetermined. CDR1 is SGHRS, CDR2 YFSETQ, per germline. Deletions cut 2 bases from V and 3 bases from J, with 7 bases between. CDR3 length equals 13 residues. Written as DNA, the CDR3 is TGCGCCAGCAGCTTTGAGGCAACAGATACGCAGTATTTT. Protein product: CASSFEATDTQYF.

In its sample, this clonotype was seen many times. The gene calls are TRBV25-1 and TRBJ2-2; unclear D gene. The CDR3 has 12 residues. The germline V gene has CDR1 MGHDK and CDR2 SYGVNS. The V end was cut by 6 bases, the J end by 3 bases, with 5 bases between. The CDR3 reads CASSRYTGELFF. The DNA for the CDR3 is TGTGCCAGCAGCAGATACACCGGGGAGCTGTTTTTT.

The J gene is TRBJ1-1, the V gene TRBV11-3, with 8 bases identical to TRBD1. J lost 0 bases, V lost 5 bases, and 8 bases had no gene match. The germline CDR1 and CDR2 sequences are SGHNT and YENEEA. The CDR3 loop spans 16 amino acids. DNA for the CDR3: TGTGCCAGCAGCACCCGACAGGGGTACATGAACACTGAAGCTTTCTTT. Protein product: CASSTRQGYMNTEAFF.

This clonotype was counted between two and nine times. The CDR3: CASSGQSYEQYF. CDR3 sequence (DNA): TGTGCCAGCAGTGGACAGTCCTACGAGCAGTACTTC. The V call is TRBV9, the J call TRBJ2-7, with D tentatively TRBD1 (6 bases). CDR1 is SGDLS, CDR2 YYNGEE, per germline. Between the trimmed V and J ends, which lost 5 bases and 1 base, there was a span of 7 bases. The CDR3 loop spans 12 amino acids.

This clonotype was counted ten times or more. The V gene is TRBV7-8, the J gene TRBJ1-1, with D uncertain. V was trimmed by 0 bases and J by 0 bases, leaving 11 bases between them. Germline CDR1 reads SGHVS; CDR2 reads FQNEAQ. The CDR3 has 16 amino acids. The CDR3 protein is CASSLALPGLNTEAFF. The CDR3 nucleotides are TGTGCCAGCAGCTTAGCGCTCCCGGGGTTGAACACTGAAGCTTTCTTT.

There are many counts of this clonotype. The V call is TRBV7-9, the J call TRBJ1-1; 7 bases are a match to TRBD1. From germline, CDR1 is SEHNR and CDR2 FQNEAQ (reference sequence). This CDR3 spans 13 amino acids. The V and J ends lost 6 bases and 4 bases, in that order; junction bases with no gene match: 5. CDR3 bases: TGTGCCAGCAGACGTGACAGGGCCACTGAAGCTTTCTTT. It specifies CASRRDRATEAFF.

V is TRBV6-2 or TRBV6-3 and J is TRBJ2-3; the D is unclear. V was shortened by 4 bases and J by 5 bases, with 4 bases between the two germline ends. This CDR3 spans 11 amino acids. Germline V CDR1 and CDR2: MNHEY, SVGEGT. The DNA of the CDR3 is TGTGCCAGCAGTTTCGGAGATACGCAGTATTTT. Its protein product is CASSFGDTQYF.

The chain links TRBV28 to TRBJ1-2; 7 bases agree with TRBD1. The germline gives CDR1 MDHEN, CDR2 SYDVKM. This CDR3 has 16 amino acids. Losses at the gene ends were 5 bases for V and 4 bases for J; bases not matched to a gene: 13. CDR3 sequence: CASSLPSDRRTYGYTF. The CDR3 nucleotides read TGTGCCAGCAGTCTCCCCTCGGACAGGAGAACCTATGGCTACACCTTC.

This clonotype has ten or more counts. The chain recombines TRBV7-6 with TRBJ2-5, with D perhaps given as TRBD1 or TRBD2 (5 bases each). Germline CDR1 is SGHVS and CDR2 is FNYEAQ. This CDR3 is built from 17 residues. Trimming pared 5 bases from V and 1 base from J, leaving 20 bases between. Written as DNA, the CDR3 is TGTGCCAGCAGCCCCGTCTCGAGGGACCTCCCCCAAGAGACCCAGTACTTC. Its protein is CASSPVSRDLPQETQYF.

A few counts support this clonotype. J is TRBJ1-1 and V is TRBV20-1; 7 bases match TRBD1. The length of the CDR3 is 11 residues. Germline V gives CDR1 DFQATT, CDR2 SNEGSKA (reference sequence). V was clipped by 2 bases and J by 11 bases; unmatched bases: 5. The CDR3 is CSARSDRSAFF. Here the CDR3 DNA reads TGCAGTGCTAGATCGGACAGGTCGGCTTTCTTT.

This clonotype was observed a handful of times. The J gene is TRBJ1-1, the V gene TRBV6-6, with D maybe TRBD1 (6 bases). Trimming pared 7 bases from V and 2 bases from J, leaving 17 bases between. Germline CDR1 MNHNY, CDR2 SVGAGI (reference sequence). The CDR3 totals 15 residues. The CDR3 DNA reads as TGTGCCAGCACCCACGGGGGCCAGGGAAACACTGAAGCTTTCTTT. Its translation is CASTHGGQGNTEAFF.

This clonotype came up many times. The V and J genes are TRBV5-1 and TRBJ1-1; D gene uncertain. Germline V gene sequence: CDR1 SGHRS, CDR2 YFSETQ. The germline V and J ends were trimmed by 4 bases and 5 bases, with 12 bases remaining between them. The CDR3 is 13 residues long. CDR3 in DNA: TGCGCCAGCAGCACCCAGGATAGGACTGAAGCTTTCTTT. Its protein product is CASSTQDRTEAFF. The variable domain in full, completed from reference TRBV5-1 and TRBJ1-1, reads KAGVTQTPRYLIKTRGQQVTLSCSPISGHRSVSWYQQTPGQGLQFLFEYFSETQRNKGNFPGRFSGRQFSNSRSEMNVSTLELGDSALYLCASSTQDRTEAFFGQGTRLTVV.

The V gene is TRBV9, the J gene TRBJ2-3; D gene uncertain. V was clipped by 1 base and J by 2 bases, with 2 bases between them. The CDR3 sequence is 12 residues long. Germline CDR1 is SGDLS and CDR2 is YYNGEE. The CDR3 DNA follows: TGTGCCAGCAGCGTAAACACAGATACGCAGTATTTT. The encoded protein is CASSVNTDTQYF.

This chain joins TRBV2 and TRBJ2-3; D uncertain. The CDR3 runs 12 residues. Germline V lookup: CDR1 SNHLY, CDR2 FYNNEI. V lost 3 bases and J 10 bases, leaving 11 bases between the germline ends. The CDR3 DNA reads TGTGCCAGCAGTGATGACCGCCTGGCGCAGTATTTT. This encodes CASSDDRLAQYF.

This clonotype was counted only a few times. This chain connects TRBV7-2 to TRBJ2-2; D gene ambiguous. Germline values: CDR1 SGHTA, CDR2 FQGNSA. Trimming removed 0 bases from V and 6 bases from J, with 11 bases in between. The CDR3 contains 15 residues. The CDR3 loop reads CASSLASAMAGELFF. CDR3 coding DNA: TGTGCCAGCAGCTTAGCCTCGGCGATGGCCGGGGAGCTGTTTTTT. Full variable domain (missing parts from reference TRBV7-2 and TRBJ2-2): GAGVSQSPSNKVTEKGKDVELRCDPISGHTALYWYRQSLGQGLEFLIYFQGNSAPDKSGLPSDRFSAERTGGSVSTLTIQRTQQEDSAVYLCASSLASAMAGELFFGEGSRLTVL.

The V gene is TRBV20-1, the J gene TRBJ1-3, with D uncertain. This CDR3 region has 15 residues. In germline, CDR1 is DFQATT, CDR2 SNEGSKA (reference sequence). The V gene lost 3 bases and the J gene lost 2 bases, with 14 bases spanning the gap. The CDR3 region is CSASGDTAAGNTIYF. The CDR3 region has the DNA TGCAGTGCTAGTGGTGACACAGCAGCTGGAAACACCATATATTTT.

In its sample, this clonotype was seen many times. The chain links TRBV18 to TRBJ2-7; D gene ambiguous. Germline values: CDR1 KGHSH, CDR2 LQKENI. The V and J ends lost 5 bases and 1 base respectively, with 6 bases between them. The CDR3 totals 12 residues. CDR3 sequence (DNA): TGTGCCAGCTCAGGGGATTCCTACGAGCAGTACTTC. It translates to CASSGDSYEQYF.

This clonotype was observed many times. The chain has TRBV11-2 and TRBJ2-7; D may correspond to TRBD1 or TRBD2 (5 bases each). The CDR3 is 14 residues long. Trimming left V 5 bases short and J 5 bases short, with 16 bases between. Germline assignment: CDR1 SGHAT and CDR2 FQNNGV. The CDR3 coding sequence is TGTGCCAGCAGCCTCCGGGGCAGGGACCACGAGCAGTACTTC. Translated, it gives CASSLRGRDHEQYF.

This clonotype was seen repeatedly, ten times or more. The chain recombines TRBV9 with TRBJ2-7; 10 bases are a match to TRBD2. The CDR3 has 13 residues. V was pared by 3 bases and J by 6 bases, with 3 bases of the junction left unmatched. Germline V lookup: CDR1 SGDLS, CDR2 YYNGEE. The CDR3 DNA follows: TGTGCCAGCAGCGAAGCGGGAGGGGGCGAGCAGTACTTC. Its translation is CASSEAGGGEQYF.

The V and J genes are TRBV20-1 and TRBJ1-1; D might be TRBD1 (5 bases). This CDR3 contains 12 residues. Trimming removed 4 bases from V and 4 bases from J, with 10 bases in between. In germline, CDR1 is DFQATT, CDR2 SNEGSKA (reference sequence). DNA of the CDR3: TGCAGTGCTAAGCAGGGATTCACTGAAGCTTTCTTT. This sequence encodes CSAKQGFTEAFF.

This clonotype was counted at least ten times. This rearrangement joins TRBV6-1 to TRBJ1-5; no reliable D call. The CDR3 totals 13 residues. Germline V gives CDR1 MNHNS, CDR2 SASEGT. Trimming stripped 1 base from V and 5 bases from J, with 6 bases between. Here the CDR3 reads CASSEGLYQPQHF. CDR3 coding DNA: TGTGCCAGCAGTGAAGGATTATATCAGCCCCAGCATTTT.

This clonotype was seen repeatedly, ten times or more. The chain couples TRBV6-6 to TRBJ2-4; D ambiguous. Deletions cut 4 bases from V and 5 bases from J, with 9 bases between. The CDR3 is 13 amino acids. The V gene's germline CDR1 is MNHNY and CDR2 SVGAGI (reference sequence). CDR3: CASSSDPQNIQYF. The CDR3, as DNA: TGTGCCAGCAGTTCGGACCCGCAAAACATTCAGTACTTC.

This clonotype was seen ten or more times. The J gene is TRBJ1-2, the V gene TRBV12-3 or TRBV12-4; 10 bases align to TRBD1. This CDR3 comprises 16 residues. V lost 6 bases to trimming and J lost 8 bases; unmatched junction nucleotides: 15. The CDR3 nucleotides are TGTGCCAGCAGCCAGAGAGGGGGACAGGGGCGCCGCGGCTACACCTTC. Translated: CASSQRGGQGRRGYTF.

This clonotype was observed a handful of times. The chain recombines TRBV27 with TRBJ1-5; no reliable D call. Trimming pared 6 bases from V and 7 bases from J, leaving 22 bases between. Germline assignment: CDR1 MNHEY and CDR2 SMNVEV (reference sequence). The CDR3 sequence is 16 residues long. CDR3 in amino acids: CASRTMALPLGQPQHF. The DNA of the CDR3 is TGTGCCAGCAGAACGATGGCGTTACCCCTCGGACAGCCCCAGCATTTT.